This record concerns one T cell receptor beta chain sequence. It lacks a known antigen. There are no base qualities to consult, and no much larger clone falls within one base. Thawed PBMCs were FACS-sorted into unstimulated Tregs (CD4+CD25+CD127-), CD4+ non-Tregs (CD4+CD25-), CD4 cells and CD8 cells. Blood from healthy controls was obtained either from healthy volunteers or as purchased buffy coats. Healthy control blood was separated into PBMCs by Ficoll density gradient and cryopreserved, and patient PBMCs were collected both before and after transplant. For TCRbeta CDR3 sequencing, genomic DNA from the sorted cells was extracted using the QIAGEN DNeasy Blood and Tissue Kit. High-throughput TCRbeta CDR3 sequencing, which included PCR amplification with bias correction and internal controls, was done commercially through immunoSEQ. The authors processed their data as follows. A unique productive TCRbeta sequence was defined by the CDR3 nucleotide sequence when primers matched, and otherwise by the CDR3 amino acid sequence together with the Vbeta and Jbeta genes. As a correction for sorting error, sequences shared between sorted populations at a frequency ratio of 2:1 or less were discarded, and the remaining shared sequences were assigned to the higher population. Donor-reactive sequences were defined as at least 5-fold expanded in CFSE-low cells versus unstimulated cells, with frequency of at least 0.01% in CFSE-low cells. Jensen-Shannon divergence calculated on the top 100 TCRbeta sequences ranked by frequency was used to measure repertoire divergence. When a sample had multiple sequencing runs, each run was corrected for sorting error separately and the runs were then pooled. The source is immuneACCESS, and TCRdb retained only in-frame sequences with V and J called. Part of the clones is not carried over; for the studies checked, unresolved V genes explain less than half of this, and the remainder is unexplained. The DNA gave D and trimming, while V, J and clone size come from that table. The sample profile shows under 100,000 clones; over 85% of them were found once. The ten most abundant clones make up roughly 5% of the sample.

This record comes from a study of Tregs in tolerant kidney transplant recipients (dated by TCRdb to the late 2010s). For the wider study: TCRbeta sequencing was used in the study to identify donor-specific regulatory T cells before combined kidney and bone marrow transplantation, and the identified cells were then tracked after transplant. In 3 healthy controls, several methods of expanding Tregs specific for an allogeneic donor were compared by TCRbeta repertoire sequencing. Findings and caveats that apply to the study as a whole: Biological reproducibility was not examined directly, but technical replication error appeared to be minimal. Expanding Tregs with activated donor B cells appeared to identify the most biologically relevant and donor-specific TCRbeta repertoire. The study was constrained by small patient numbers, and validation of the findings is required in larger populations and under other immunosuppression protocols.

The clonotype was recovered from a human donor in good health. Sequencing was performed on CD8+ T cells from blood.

The sequence in DNA is TGTGCCAGCAGCCTAGGCTCTCGCGAGCAGTACTTC. Its protein reads: CASSLGSREQYF. The sequence is built from TRBV14 and TRBJ2-7, with the D gene not clear enough to name. CDR1 and CDR2 are read off the germline V gene as SGHDN and FVKESK. Deletion took 4 bases off V and 6 bases off J, with a span of 10 bases between the germline ends. From its cysteine to its phenylalanine, the CDR3 spans 12 amino acids. Solely the CDR3 DNA is kept, with 36 bases framed from the first base. The CDR3 plus the reference TRBV14 and TRBJ2-7 genes for the other parts give the full variable domain: EAGVTQFPSHSVIEKGQTVTLRCDPISGHDNLYWYRRVMGKEIKFLLHFVKESKQDESGMPNNRFLAERTGGTYSTLKVQPAELEDSGVYFCASSLGSREQYFGPGTRLTVT.